This T cell receptor beta chain comes out of a study of CD8 T cells in ankylosing spondylitis. Study-level findings and limits: Within ankylosing spondylitis blood, a TCR beta motif made up of eight highly homologous variants appeared to be characteristic.

This clonotype has a handful of counts. Its antigen is undetermined. MiXCR, applied by TCRdb to the 5' RACE reads, yields one record per CDR3 protein. The profile covers about 400,000 distinct CDR3 sequences, with 20% appearing a single time and roughly 13% taken by the ten largest. This clonotype was sampled from a male donor with ankylosing spondylitis or in good health (not recorded which). The source material was blood, either unsorted or a sorted T cell fraction (not recorded which).

CDR3 protein: CASSFRGSAYEQYF. For the CDR3, the DNA is TGTGCCAGCAGTTTTCGGGGAAGTGCCTACGAGCAGTACTTC. The chain uses TRBV12-3 or TRBV12-4 and TRBJ2-7; the D gene is possibly TRBD2 (5 bases). The CDR3 contains 14 residues. V was trimmed by 3 bases and J by 2 bases, leaving 11 bases between them.